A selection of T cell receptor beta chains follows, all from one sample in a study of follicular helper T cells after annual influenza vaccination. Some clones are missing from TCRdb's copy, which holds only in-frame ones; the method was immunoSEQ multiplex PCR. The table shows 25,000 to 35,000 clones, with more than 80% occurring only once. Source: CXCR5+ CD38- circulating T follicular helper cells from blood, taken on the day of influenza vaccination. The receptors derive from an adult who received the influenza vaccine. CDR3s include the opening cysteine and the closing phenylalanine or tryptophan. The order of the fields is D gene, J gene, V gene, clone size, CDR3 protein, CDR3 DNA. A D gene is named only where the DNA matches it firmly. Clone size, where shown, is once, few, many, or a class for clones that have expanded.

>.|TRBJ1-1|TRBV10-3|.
CAVSGNLNTEAFF
TGTGCCGTCTCCGGGAACCTGAACACTGAAGCTTTCTTT
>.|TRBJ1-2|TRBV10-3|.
CAIRSFGYTF
TGTGCCATCAGGAGCTTCGGCTACACCTTC
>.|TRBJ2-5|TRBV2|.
CASRGRRGGYQETQYF
TGTGCCAGCAGGGGTAGGAGGGGGGGGTACCAAGAGACCCAGTACTTC
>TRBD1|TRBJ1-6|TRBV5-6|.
CASSLGDRGFPYNSPLHF
TGTGCCAGCAGCTTGGGCGACAGGGGGTTCCCCTATAATTCACCCCTCCACTTT
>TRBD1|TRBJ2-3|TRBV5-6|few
CASSSTQGARDTQYF
TGTGCCAGCAGTTCCACCCAGGGGGCGCGGGATACGCAGTATTTT
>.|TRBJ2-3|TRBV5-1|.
CASSLDGGGTDTQYF
TGCGCCAGCAGCCTGGATGGAGGCGGCACAGATACGCAGTATTTT
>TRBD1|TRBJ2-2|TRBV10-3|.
CAISAGQGGTGELFF
TGTGCCATCAGCGCGGGACAGGGAGGCACCGGGGAGCTGTTTTTT
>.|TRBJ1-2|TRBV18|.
CASSPPTRDGYTF
TGTGCCAGCTCACCACCCACACGGGATGGCTACACCTTC
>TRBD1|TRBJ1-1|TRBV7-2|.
CASSLSGQGAGATEAFF
TGTGCCAGCAGCTTGTCGGGACAGGGGGCAGGAGCCACTGAAGCTTTCTTT
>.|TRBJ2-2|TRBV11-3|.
CASSFGGADNTGELFF
TGTGCCAGCAGCTTTGGGGGGGCGGACAACACCGGGGAGCTGTTTTTT
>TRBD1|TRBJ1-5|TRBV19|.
CASAQKGARNQPQHF
TGTGCCAGTGCCCAGAAGGGGGCCAGGAATCAGCCCCAGCATTTT
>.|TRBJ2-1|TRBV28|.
CASRLFRGAYNEQFF
TGTGCCAGCAGGTTATTTCGGGGAGCTTACAATGAGCAGTTCTTC
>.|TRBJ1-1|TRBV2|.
CASKPPRGRGTEAFF
TGTGCCAGCAAGCCCCCCCGAGGGAGAGGCACTGAAGCTTTCTTT
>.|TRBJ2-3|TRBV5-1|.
CASSQNGGTDTQYF
TGCGCCAGCAGCCAAAACGGGGGCACAGATACGCAGTATTTT
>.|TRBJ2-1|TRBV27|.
CASSSRGRNEQFF
TGTGCCAGCAGTAGCAGGGGGAGGAATGAGCAGTTCTTC
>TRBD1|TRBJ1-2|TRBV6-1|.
CASSKGAGYGYTF
TGTGCCAGCAGTAAGGGGGCCGGCTATGGCTACACCTTC
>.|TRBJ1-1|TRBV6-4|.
CASSDGTEAFF
TGTGCCAGCAGTGACGGGACAGAAGCTTTCTTT
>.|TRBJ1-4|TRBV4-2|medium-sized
CASSQSSVYNEKLFF
TGTGCCAGCAGCCAATCGTCGGTTTATAATGAAAAACTGTTTTTT
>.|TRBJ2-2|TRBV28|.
CASTRGGADTGELFF
TGTGCCAGCACCCGCGGGGGCGCCGACACCGGGGAGCTGTTTTTT
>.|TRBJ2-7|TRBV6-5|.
CASSYVEEQYF
TGTGCCAGCAGTTACGTCGAGGAGCAGTACTTC
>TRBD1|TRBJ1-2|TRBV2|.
CASSFDRDDGYTF
TGTGCCAGCAGCTTCGACAGGGATGATGGCTACACCTTC
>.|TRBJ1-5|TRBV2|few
CASSEVGGRSQPQHF
TGTGCCAGCAGTGAAGTAGGAGGGCGGTCTCAGCCCCAGCATTTT
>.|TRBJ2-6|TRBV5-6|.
CASSPLRGLSSGANVLTF
TGTGCCAGCAGCCCACTACGGGGGTTGAGTTCTGGGGCCAACGTCCTGACTTTC
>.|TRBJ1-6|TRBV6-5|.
CASSYGPGRGNSPLHF
TGTGCCAGCAGTTACGGACCAGGGCGGGGTAATTCACCCCTCCACTTT